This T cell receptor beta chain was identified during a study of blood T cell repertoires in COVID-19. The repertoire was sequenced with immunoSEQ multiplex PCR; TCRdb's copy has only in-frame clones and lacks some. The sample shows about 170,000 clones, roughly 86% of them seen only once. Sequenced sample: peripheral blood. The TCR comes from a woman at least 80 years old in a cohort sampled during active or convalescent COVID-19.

CDR3 loop: CASSAGLAGGEQFF. The CDR3 DNA sequence: TGTGCCAGCAGCGCCGGACTAGCGGGTGGTGAGCAGTTCTTC. The chain is built from TRBV7-2 and TRBJ2-1; 11 bases line up with TRBD2. Germline-derived CDR1 and CDR2 are SGHTA and FQGNSA. CDR3 length equals 14 residues. The trim removed 5 bases at V and 9 bases at J, leaving 6 bases unmatched.